The present T cell receptor beta chain was sequenced within a study of blood T cell repertoires in COVID-19. Assay: immunoSEQ multiplex PCR; the TCRdb copy retains only in-frame clones and omits some. The sample includes a few hundred thousand clones, approximately 80% seen only once; the top ten take about 2.1%. The CDR3 consists of 14 residues. J was trimmed by 4 bases and V by 5 bases; bases with no gene match: 3. Germline V gene lookup returns CDR1 MNHEY and CDR2 SVGAGI. The sequence derives from a man aged 35 to 55 who had recovered from COVID-19. The chain combines TRBV6-5 with TRBJ1-3; TRBD1 matches at 9 bases. Input material: peripheral blood. The CDR3 is CASSRQGDGNTIYF. The CDR3 region has the DNA TGTGCCAGCAGTAGACAGGGGGACGGAAACACCATATATTTT.